This T cell receptor beta chain was sequenced during a study of blood T cell repertoires in COVID-19. Overall study context: There were acute and convalescent COVID-19 samples, and they came from the United States, Italy and Spain. Sample material is recorded as cDNA or gDNA derived from T cells, B-cell-depleted T cells, or PBMCs.

Using immunoSEQ multiplex PCR, the repertoire was profiled, and TCRdb retains in-frame clones only, with some absent. The sample comprises fewer than 300,000 clones, around 81% of which are singletons, and approximately 14% rests with the top ten. The sequencing sample was made of peripheral blood. This TCR came from an older person with COVID-19, enrolled during active disease.

The CDR3 sequence is CASSPLEADTGELFF. CDR3 nucleotide sequence: TGTGCCAGCTCACCCTTGGAGGCAGACACCGGGGAGCTGTTTTTT. This chain joins TRBV18 and TRBJ2-2, with D possibly TRBD2 on 5 matching bases. Trimming left V 3 bases short and J 3 bases short, with 11 bases between. CDR3 length equals 15 residues. Germline V lookup: CDR1 KGHSH, CDR2 LQKENI.